These 25 T cell receptor beta chains share one sample of origin, sequenced in a study of blood T cell repertoires in COVID-19. Repertoires were generated with immunoSEQ multiplex PCR, while TCRdb's copy carries only in-frame clones and drops some. This repertoire shows 200,000 or so clones, under 85% found once; its top ten account for 1.5% to 2%. The specimen sequenced was PBMCs or T cells enriched from blood (not recorded which). These receptors came from a man in his sixties who had recovered from COVID-19.

The rearrangement uses TRBV11-2 and TRBJ2-1; TRBD1 is a possible D gene (5 bases). Germline loops: CDR1 SGHAT, CDR2 FQNNGV. The CDR3 is 16 residues long. Trimming took off 1 base at V and 0 bases at J, with 10 bases between the two ends. The CDR3 DNA reads TGTGCCAGCAGCTTAGTTCCAGACAGCTCCTACAATGAGCAGTTCTTC. Its translation: CASSLVPDSSYNEQFF.

This clone was seen only once. The chain recombines TRBV18 with TRBJ1-6, with 9 bases identical to TRBD1. Germline V gene sequence: CDR1 KGHSH, CDR2 LQKENI. V gave up 8 bases and J gave up 7 bases; unmatched junction bases: 15. CDR3 size: 17 residues. CDR3 bases: TGTGCCAGCCAAAGGACAGGGGCTGGGATATGGAATTCACCCCTCCACTTT. Its translation: CASQRTGAGIWNSPLHF.

This rearrangement joins TRBV6-1 to TRBJ1-4, with D unclear. CDR3 length equals 15 residues. Trimming stripped 1 base from V and 0 bases from J, with 6 bases between. CDR1 is MNHNS and CDR2 is SASEGT in the germline V gene. The CDR3 coding sequence is TGTGCCAGCAGTGAAGAGGGAGCAACTAATGAAAAACTGTTTTTT. Translated: CASSEEGATNEKLFF.

J is TRBJ2-3 and V is TRBV19; D is uncertain. The CDR3 is made up of 14 amino acids. V lost 3 bases to trimming and J lost 2 bases, with 9 bases between them. Germline assignment: CDR1 LNHDA and CDR2 SQIVND (reference sequence). CDR3 sequence: CASSMNRPTDTQYF. The DNA of the CDR3 is TGTGCCAGTAGTATGAACAGACCCACAGATACGCAGTATTTT.

This clone was observed once. V is TRBV7-2 and J is TRBJ2-5, with 7 bases identical to TRBD2. Looked up from germline, CDR1 is SGHTA and CDR2 is FQGNSA. Losses at the gene ends were 3 bases for V and 5 bases for J; bases not matched to a gene: 6. The CDR3 covers 14 residues. The CDR3 protein is CASSFGGGIETQYF. The CDR3 nucleotides read TGTGCCAGCAGCTTTGGGGGAGGGATTGAGACCCAGTACTTC.

This chain uses TRBV6-2 or TRBV6-3 with TRBJ1-1; D may be TRBD1 (5 bases). Trimming cost V 0 bases and J 3 bases, with 8 bases left between them. The CDR3 is 14 amino acids. CDR1 is MNHEY and CDR2 is SVGEGT in the germline V gene. The CDR3 here is CASSYSQGYTEAFF. The CDR3 bases are TGTGCCAGCAGTTACTCTCAGGGCTACACTGAAGCTTTCTTT.

Only one count was recorded for this clone. This chain uses TRBV2 with TRBJ1-5; tentative D call: TRBD1 (5 bases). CDR3 length: 14 residues. CDR1 and CDR2 (germline): SNHLY, FYNNEI. V was pared by 6 bases and J by 8 bases, with 17 bases between. CDR3 loop: CASRVGPGGEPQHF. In nucleotides, the CDR3 is TGTGCCAGCAGGGTGGGACCCGGGGGTGAGCCCCAGCATTTT.

The chain recombines TRBV6-5 with TRBJ2-1; TRBD1 matches 7 bases. CDR1 MNHEY and CDR2 SVGAGI come from the germline V gene. CDR3 length: 15 amino acids. Unmatched junction bases numbered 12, after V lost 6 bases and J lost 7 bases. The CDR3 coding sequence is TGTGCCAGCAGGACAGGGACAGCTCCTACGAATGAGCAGTTCTTC. It encodes CASRTGTAPTNEQFF.

The chain uses TRBV6-6 and TRBJ1-1; the match to TRBD1 covers 7 bases. This CDR3 has 13 residues. V shed 0 bases and J 7 bases; nucleotides not matched to a gene: 2. Germline V gives CDR1 MNHNY, CDR2 SVGAGI (reference sequence). The CDR3 region has the DNA TGTGCCAGCAGTTACTCGACAGGGTTTGAAGCTTTCTTT. Protein product: CASSYSTGFEAFF.

The J gene is TRBJ1-5, the V gene TRBV9; D is possibly TRBD1 (5 bases). Germline CDR1 SGDLS, CDR2 YYNGEE. The CDR3 covers 16 residues. Trimming pared 0 bases from V and 3 bases from J, leaving 13 bases between. The CDR3 DNA follows: TGTGCCAGCAGCGTAGGTAGCGGGGGTCTCAATCAGCCCCAGCATTTT. Protein: CASSVGSGGLNQPQHF.

The chain uses TRBV7-8 and TRBJ2-5, with 9 positions matching TRBD1. The length of the CDR3 is 16 residues. V shed 2 bases and J 5 bases; nucleotides not matched to a gene: 9. Germline CDR1 SGHVS, CDR2 FQNEAQ. The CDR3 sequence is CASSLLRDRATETQYF. CDR3 bases: TGTGCCAGCAGCTTACTCCGGGACAGGGCGACGGAGACCCAGTACTTC.

This clone was seen only a few times. This sequence joins TRBV5-3 and TRBJ1-2, with D maybe TRBD1 (5 bases). TRBV5-3 is classed as an ORF, of uncertain function. Trimming stripped 9 bases from V and 7 bases from J, with 19 bases between. CDR3 size: 13 residues. CDR3 protein: CATTAAGVSGYTF. The CDR3 region has the DNA TGTGCCACCACTGCCGCGGGGGTGAGTGGCTACACCTTC.

The chain links TRBV28 to TRBJ1-2; D call uncertain. CDR3 length equals 14 residues. Deletions cut 7 bases from V and 2 bases from J, with 14 bases between. CDR1 is MDHEN, CDR2 SYDVKM, per germline. The CDR3 region has the DNA TGTGCCAGCAACCCCGAGTTGAGGAACTATGGCTACACCTTC. The encoded protein is CASNPELRNYGYTF.

The chain joins TRBV5-8 to TRBJ1-1; possibly TRBD1 for D (6 bases). V lost 7 bases and J lost 4, with 20 bases in between. Germline V gene sequence: CDR1 SGHTS, CDR2 YDEGEE. CDR3 size: 15 residues. CDR3 DNA sequence: TGTGCCAGCGGGGGTTGGCGGGGGCAAGGCACTGAAGCTTTCTTT. Protein sequence: CASGGWRGQGTEAFF.

The chain is built from TRBV12-3 or TRBV12-4 and TRBJ2-1, with D tentatively TRBD2 (5 bases). The CDR3 length is 13 residues. V was trimmed by 4 bases and J by 6 bases, leaving 10 bases between them. The CDR3 spells CASSYSDFNEQFF. The CDR3, as DNA: TGTGCCAGCAGTTATTCGGACTTCAATGAGCAGTTCTTC.

On this clone itself: Mismatch with germline at one junction end may stem from a read error. This chain joins TRBV5-5 and TRBJ2-7; 8 nucleotides match TRBD1. CDR3 length: 18 amino acids. Germline-derived CDR1 and CDR2 are SGHKS and YYEKEE (reference sequence). CDR3 protein: CASSFSLWAAGGSDEQYF. The CDR3 coding sequence is TGTGCCAGCAGCTTTTCGTTGTGGGCGGCAGGGGGCTCCGACGAGCAGTACTTC.

This clone was counted a single time. The chain links TRBV7-8 to TRBJ1-4; 9 positions match TRBD1. Germline V gene lookup returns CDR1 SGHVS and CDR2 FQNEAQ. This CDR3 comprises 16 residues. The ends lost 1 base at V and 8 bases at J; junction bases unmatched: 8. Written as DNA, the CDR3 is TGTGCCAGCAGCTTAGGGAACAGGGGGCAGGGGGAAAAACTGTTTTTT. Translated, it gives CASSLGNRGQGEKLFF.

The chain recombines TRBV19 with TRBJ1-2; tentatively, D is TRBD1 (6 bases). The germline V gene has CDR1 LNHDA and CDR2 SQIVND (reference sequence). The CDR3 runs to 14 residues. With 3 bases removed from V and 4 bases from J, the gap between germline ends came to 12 bases. In DNA, the CDR3 is TGTGCCAGTAGTATGGGACATCTCGGCTATGGCTACACCTTC. It encodes CASSMGHLGYGYTF.

Many counts were recorded for this clone. The chain links TRBV4-1 to TRBJ2-1, with TRBD1 matching over 8 bases. CDR3 size: 15 residues. V shed 2 bases, J shed 8 bases, and the junction held 8 bases outside the gene matches. Germline CDR1 and CDR2: MGHRA and YSYEKL. CDR3 residues: CASSQIGDRGHEQFF. CDR3 in DNA: TGCGCCAGCAGCCAAATAGGCGACAGGGGCCATGAGCAGTTCTTC.

V gene TRBV24-1 combines with J gene TRBJ2-1; 7 bases line up with TRBD1. After removal of 4 bases from V and 5 bases from J, the junction contained 10 bases not matched to a gene. Germline V gives CDR1 KGHDR, CDR2 SFDVKD. CDR3 length: 16 amino acids. The CDR3 DNA sequence: TGTGCCACCAGTGAGAATACAGGGGCGGCCCACAATGAGCAGTTCTTC. It translates to CATSENTGAAHNEQFF.

This chain joins TRBV19 and TRBJ2-1; tentative D call: TRBD1 (6 bases). Germline V lookup: CDR1 LNHDA, CDR2 SQIVND (reference sequence). The CDR3 sequence is 14 residues long. Trimming left V 7 bases short and J 5 bases short, with 15 bases between. For the CDR3, the DNA is TGTGCCAGTACAGACGGGACAAGAGACAATGAGCAGTTCTTC. This translates into CASTDGTRDNEQFF.

This clone was picked up a small number of times. This sequence joins TRBV5-4 and TRBJ2-2; perhaps TRBD2 as D (5 bases). CDR1 is SGHNT, CDR2 YYREEE, per germline (reference sequence). Trimming left V 0 bases short and J 6 bases short, with 15 bases between. There are 16 residues in the CDR3. CDR3: CASSLEAATGAGELFF. The DNA of the CDR3 is TGTGCCAGCAGCTTGGAAGCGGCGACTGGGGCCGGGGAGCTGTTTTTT.

The chain carries TRBV7-2 and TRBJ2-5; 9 nucleotides line up with TRBD1. The CDR3 runs to 16 residues. V gave up 5 bases and J gave up 4 bases; unmatched junction bases: 11. Germline CDR1 reads SGHTA; CDR2 reads FQGNSA. The CDR3 bases are TGTGCCAGCAGCCCCAACGACAGGGGGGGCCGAGAGACCCAGTACTTC. Protein: CASSPNDRGGRETQYF.

The chain carries TRBV19 and TRBJ1-1; 9 bases line up with TRBD1. This CDR3 region has 17 residues. Germline V gene sequence: CDR1 LNHDA, CDR2 SQIVND (reference sequence). The junction had 15 bases not matched to a gene; V was cut back by 6 bases and J by 4 bases. The CDR3 loop is CASRATPGTGLVTEAFF. CDR3 nucleotides: TGTGCCAGTAGAGCCACTCCCGGGACAGGGCTTGTCACTGAAGCTTTCTTT.

The chain has TRBV6-2 or TRBV6-3 and TRBJ2-7, with TRBD1 identical over 7 bases. The CDR3 length is 14 residues. The germline gives CDR1 MNHEY, CDR2 SVGEGT. J gave up 6 bases and V 1 base, and 6 bases lay outside the gene matches. CDR3: CASSYFFTGAEQYF. The CDR3 DNA sequence: TGTGCCAGCAGTTACTTCTTCACAGGGGCCGAGCAGTACTTC.